The following is a TCR beta chain sequence with its context. This record comes from a study of blood T cell repertoires in COVID-19. Study background: Collection of acute and convalescent COVID-19 samples took place in the United States, Italy and Spain. Nucleic acid was either cDNA or gDNA, and it came from T cells, B-cell-depleted T cells, or PBMCs.

Per the study methods: For nucleated cells, counts were estimated from reference gene primer amplification. The method was immunoSEQ multiplex PCR; TCRdb's version includes in-frame clones alone and lacks a portion of them. The D gene and trimming were derived from the DNA, and the V and J assignments and clone size from that table. The data contain over 100,000 clones, 79% of them singletons. CDR3 length: 16 amino acids. CDR1 and CDR2 (germline): SGDLS, YYNGEE. With V trimmed by 4 bases and J by 3 bases, 11 bases remained unmatched. The TCR comes from a woman older than 75 with acute or convalescent COVID-19. Sequencing was performed on peripheral blood. The V call is TRBV9, the J call TRBJ2-3, with 7 bases lining up with TRBD2. This chain's CDR3 is CASSLRGDSGTDTQYF. The CDR3 DNA sequence: TGTGCCAGCAGCCTTCGAGGGGATAGCGGGACAGATACGCAGTATTTT.